One sample yielded the 29 T cell receptor beta chains listed below, sequenced in a study of blood T cell repertoires in COVID-19. Generated by immunoSEQ multiplex PCR, the TCRdb table keeps only in-frame clones and is missing some. The sample contains more than 300,000 clones, 87% of which appear only once. The material sequenced was peripheral blood. These TCRs come from a woman aged 30 to 39 with COVID-19, enrolled during active disease.

In DNA form, the CDR3 reads TGTGCCAGCAGCACACCCGGGTCTCATGGCTACACCTTC. Residues: CASSTPGSHGYTF. The chain links TRBV28 to TRBJ1-2, with D uncertain. The CDR3 runs to 13 residues. Germline values: CDR1 MDHEN, CDR2 SYDVKM. Trimming took off 6 bases at V and 6 bases at J, with 14 bases between the two ends.

The chain has TRBV2 and TRBJ1-3, with D maybe TRBD1 (6 bases). Deletions cut 5 bases from V and 1 base from J, with 12 bases between. This CDR3 comprises 15 residues. Germline V gene sequence: CDR1 SNHLY, CDR2 FYNNEI. The CDR3 nucleotides read TGTGCCAGCAGTAGGGGGTTCCGTTCTGGAAACACCATATATTTT. Amino acids: CASSRGFRSGNTIYF.

This clone has a single count. The chain couples TRBV18 to TRBJ2-3, with 8 positions matching TRBD1. CDR3 size: 15 residues. Germline V lookup: CDR1 KGHSH, CDR2 LQKENI. V lost 4 bases to trimming and J lost 2 bases; unmatched junction nucleotides: 5. The CDR3 is CASSLGTGNTDTQYF. As DNA, the CDR3 is TGTGCCAGCTCACTTGGGACAGGCAACACAGATACGCAGTATTTT. Full variable domain (missing parts from reference TRBV18 and TRBJ2-3): NAGVMQNPRHLVRRRGQEARLRCSPMKGHSHVYWYRQLPEEGLKFMVYLQKENIIDESGMPKERFSAEFPKEGPSILRIQQVVRGDSAAYFCASSLGTGNTDTQYFGPGTRLTVL.

The chain uses TRBV28 and TRBJ1-6; D is perhaps TRBD1 (6 bases). The germline V gene has CDR1 MDHEN and CDR2 SYDVKM. V dropped 7 bases and J dropped 4 bases, with 14 bases sitting between them. The CDR3 runs to 15 residues. CDR3 sequence: CASTTGTRYNSPLHF. CDR3 DNA: TGTGCCAGCACCACGGGGACACGTTATAATTCACCCCTCCACTTT.

The V and J genes are TRBV29-1 and TRBJ2-3; unclear D gene. CDR1 and CDR2 (germline): SQVTM, ANQGSEA. CDR3 length: 12 residues. Trimming shortened V by 4 bases and J by 1 base, and 6 bases separated the two germline ends. The CDR3 spells CSVVSRTDTQYF. DNA for the CDR3: TGCAGCGTTGTATCCCGCACAGATACGCAGTATTTT.

This chain joins TRBV24-1 and TRBJ2-2; 8 bases match TRBD2. CDR1 is KGHDR, CDR2 SFDVKD, per germline. Trimming at V came to 3 bases and at J to 1 base, leaving 3 bases not matched to a gene. The CDR3 is 16 residues long. The CDR3 spells CATSDRTSLNTGELFF. The CDR3 nucleotides are TGTGCCACCAGTGATCGGACTAGCTTGAACACCGGGGAGCTGTTTTTT.

The J gene is TRBJ2-7, the V gene TRBV7-2; D may be TRBD1 (5 bases). Trimming took 5 bases from V and 1 from J, leaving 9 bases between them. The germline V gene has CDR1 SGHTA and CDR2 FQGNSA. The CDR3 is 13 residues long. The CDR3, as DNA: TGTGCCAGCAGCCCTCGACAGTCCTACGAGCAGTACTTC. Translating it yields CASSPRQSYEQYF.

V gene TRBV5-6 combines with J gene TRBJ2-5; D is ambiguous. The CDR3 loop spans 13 amino acids. With 1 base removed from V and 6 bases from J, the gap between germline ends came to 10 bases. Per germline, CDR1 SGHDT and CDR2 YYEEEE. The chain's CDR3 is CASSLSVRKTQYF. As DNA, the CDR3 is TGTGCCAGCAGCTTGAGCGTACGGAAGACCCAGTACTTC.

The V call is TRBV4-1, the J call TRBJ1-2; D is possibly TRBD1 (5 bases). From germline, CDR1 is MGHRA and CDR2 YSYEKL. The CDR3 contains 12 residues. V dropped 4 bases and J dropped 12 bases, with 15 bases sitting between them. The CDR3 is CASSPRPGTNTF. CDR3 coding DNA: TGCGCCAGCAGCCCGAGACCCGGGACTAACACCTTC.

The chain is built from TRBV3-1 (or the pseudogene TRBV3-2) and TRBJ2-3; no clear D gene. From germline, CDR1 is LGHDT and CDR2 YNNKEL (reference sequence). V gave up 4 bases and J gave up 4 bases, with 6 bases separating them. CDR3 length: 12 residues. CDR3 residues: CASSRRADTQYF. CDR3 DNA sequence: TGTGCCAGCAGCCGCCGGGCAGATACGCAGTATTTT.

The chain has TRBV5-4 and TRBJ2-1; 14 bases align to TRBD2. The germline gives CDR1 SGHNT, CDR2 YYREEE (reference sequence). V shed 2 bases and J 1 base; nucleotides not matched to a gene: 2. There are 17 residues in the CDR3. This chain's CDR3 is CASSFGTSGRSYNEQFF. The DNA for the CDR3 is TGTGCCAGCAGCTTCGGGACTAGCGGGAGATCCTACAATGAGCAGTTCTTC.

This clone appeared once. The V gene is TRBV11-2, the J gene TRBJ2-3, with 7 bases aligning to TRBD1. CDR1 SGHAT and CDR2 FQNNGV come from the germline V gene. V shed 1 base, J shed 5 bases, and the junction held 6 bases outside the gene matches. CDR3 size: 15 residues. CDR3 DNA: TGTGCCAGCAGCTTAGTGGGACAGTTTGGAGATACGCAGTATTTT. This sequence encodes CASSLVGQFGDTQYF.

This clone was picked up a small number of times. The chain has TRBV5-3 and TRBJ2-7; 9 nucleotides line up with TRBD1. TRBV5-3 is designated an ORF whose function remains uncertain. This CDR3 comprises 12 residues. V lost 3 bases and J lost 5; bases outside the gene matches: 0. Written as DNA, the CDR3 is TGTGCCAGAAGCTGGGACAGGGACGAGCAGTACTTC. Translated: CARSWDRDEQYF.

The J gene is TRBJ2-1, the V gene TRBV10-3; the match to TRBD2 covers 8 bases. Germline loops: CDR1 ENHRY, CDR2 SYGVKD. The junction had 3 bases not matched to a gene; V was cut back by 0 bases and J by 2 bases. CDR3 length: 16 residues. CDR3 bases: TGTGCCATCAGTGAGTCGCTAGCGGGCGCCTACAATGAGCAGTTCTTC. This sequence encodes CAISESLAGAYNEQFF.

The V call is TRBV28, the J call TRBJ2-7, with 12 bases that match TRBD2. Per germline, CDR1 MDHEN and CDR2 SYDVKM. Germline trimming cut 8 bases from V and 6 bases from J; bases unmatched to any gene: 23. This CDR3 spans 19 amino acids. The CDR3, as DNA: TGTGCCAGCTCTAACCCTGGGACTCAAGGACTAGCGGGATCCGTCGAGCAGTACTTC. Encoded protein: CASSNPGTQGLAGSVEQYF.

The chain joins TRBV28 to TRBJ1-5; D perhaps matches TRBD1 (5 bases). Germline V lookup: CDR1 MDHEN, CDR2 SYDVKM. CDR3 length: 13 residues. V lost 8 bases and J lost 4, with 12 bases in between. The CDR3 reads CASSTAGNQPQHF. The CDR3 DNA follows: TGTGCCAGCTCGACAGCCGGGAATCAGCCCCAGCATTTT.

The chain has TRBV6-2 or TRBV6-3 and TRBJ1-5; 8 bases line up with TRBD1. Germline CDR1 MNHEY, CDR2 SVGEGT. The CDR3 contains 16 residues. Unmatched junction bases numbered 8, after V lost 5 bases and J lost 2 bases. The CDR3 spells CASSDNRGSGNQPQHF. The CDR3 nucleotides read TGTGCCAGCAGTGATAACAGGGGGTCGGGCAATCAGCCCCAGCATTTT.

The chain links TRBV11-2 to TRBJ1-1, with D unclear. The V end lost 3 bases, the J end lost 4 bases, and 18 bases lay between the germline ends. The CDR3 extends over 16 amino acids. CDR1 and CDR2 from the germline V gene are SGHAT and FQNNGV. CDR3 in amino acids: CASSFLLGGYATEAFF. The CDR3, as DNA: TGTGCCAGCAGCTTCCTCCTGGGAGGGTATGCCACTGAAGCTTTCTTT.

The chain employs TRBV7-2 and TRBJ1-2, with 9 bases matching TRBD1. Germline loops: CDR1 SGHTA, CDR2 FQGNSA. J gave up 4 bases and V 3 bases, and 3 bases lay outside the gene matches. This CDR3 comprises 14 residues. The DNA of the CDR3 is TGTGCCAGCAGCTTCCAGGGACAGGGCTATGGCTACACCTTC. This gives the protein CASSFQGQGYGYTF.

V and J are TRBV30 and TRBJ1-1; 8 bases align to TRBD1. This CDR3 region has 13 residues. Germline assignment: CDR1 GTSNPN and CDR2 SVGIG (reference sequence). Trimming cost V 3 bases and J 1 base; bases outside gene matches: 1. The CDR3 sequence is CAWRTGANTEAFF. Here the CDR3 DNA reads TGTGCCTGGAGGACAGGGGCGAACACTGAAGCTTTCTTT.

This clone was observed once. Other DNA sequences within the sample encode an identical CDR3. V and J are TRBV30 and TRBJ1-5, with D tentatively TRBD1 (6 bases). The CDR3 has 13 residues. V shed 1 base and J shed 4 bases, with 8 bases lying between them. Germline V gene lookup returns CDR1 GTSNPN and CDR2 SVGIG (reference sequence). CDR3 DNA sequence: TGTGCCTGGAGTGAACAGGGAAATCAGCCCCAGCATTTT. Protein: CAWSEQGNQPQHF.

With respect to this clone: It is unclear where the CDR3 begins or ends on the DNA, so no DNA is shown, and the CDR3 is as TCRdb lists it. The V call is TRBV29-1, the J call TRBJ2-2; TRBD2, the table's D call, lacks a check against the DNA. Germline CDR1 is SQVTM and CDR2 is ANQGSEA. The CDR3 is 17 amino acids in total, end residues counted. CDR3 protein: CSVVGASGRFGAGELFF.

This chain links TRBV9 with TRBJ2-7, with TRBD2 identical over 8 bases. The V segment lost 0 bases and the J segment 5 bases; nucleotides outside the gene matches: 4. The CDR3 extends over 14 amino acids. Germline lookup yields CDR1 SGDLS and CDR2 YYNGEE. CDR3 DNA: TGTGCCAGCAGCGTAGGTCCGGGAGGGGACGAGCAGTACTTC. Its translation: CASSVGPGGDEQYF.

The chain joins TRBV5-1 to TRBJ1-5; D ambiguous. The CDR3 contains 15 residues. Trimming cost V 0 bases and J 5 bases, with 12 bases left between them. Per the germline V gene, CDR1 is SGHRS and CDR2 is YFSETQ. The CDR3 here is CASSLGVGADQPQHF. CDR3 DNA: TGCGCCAGCAGCTTGGGTGTGGGCGCCGATCAGCCCCAGCATTTT.

A few counts support this clone. This chain connects TRBV6-2 or TRBV6-3 to TRBJ2-7; TRBD2 is a possible D gene (5 bases). V was shortened by 3 bases and J by 7 bases, with 13 bases between the two germline ends. The length of the CDR3 is 13 residues. The germline V gene has CDR1 MNHEY and CDR2 SVGEGT. The CDR3 DNA reads as TGTGCCAGCAGTTATGAGGGAGTTTGGGAGCAGTACTTC. Translating gives CASSYEGVWEQYF.

The CDR3, as DNA: TGTGCCAGCAGTCTCAGGGCCTACCCTAATGAAAAACTGTTTTTT. Its protein product is CASSLRAYPNEKLFF. The chain links TRBV27 to TRBJ1-4, with D maybe TRBD1 (5 bases). The V gene lost 5 bases and the J gene lost 3 bases, with 13 bases spanning the gap. The germline gives CDR1 MNHEY, CDR2 SMNVEV (reference sequence). The CDR3 consists of 15 residues. Drawing the rest from reference TRBV27 and TRBJ1-4, the complete variable domain is EAQVTQNPRYLITVTGKKLTVTCSQNMNHEYMSWYRQDPGLGLRQIYYSMNVEVTDKGDVPEGYKVSRKEKRNFPLILESPSPNQTSLYFCASSLRAYPNEKLFFGSGTQLSVL.

The sample holds one count of this clone. The V call is TRBV30, the J call TRBJ1-3; no clear D gene. V lost 2 bases and J 0 bases, leaving 8 bases between the germline ends. Germline V gene lookup returns CDR1 GTSNPN and CDR2 SVGIG (reference sequence). The length of the CDR3 is 14 residues. The CDR3 spells CAWSIQLSGNTIYF. CDR3 in DNA: TGTGCCTGGAGTATACAGCTCTCTGGAAACACCATATATTTT. The entire variable domain, with the rest obtained from reference TRBV30 and TRBJ1-3, is as follows: SQTIHQWPATLVQPVGSPLSLECTVEGTSNPNLYWYRQAAGRGLQLLFYSVGIGQISSEVPQNLSASRPQDRQFILSSKKLLLSDSGFYLCAWSIQLSGNTIYFGEGSWLTVV.

The chain links TRBV29-1 to TRBJ2-3, with D possibly matching TRBD1 (5 bases). Germline V lookup: CDR1 SQVTM, CDR2 ANQGSEA. The CDR3 covers 12 residues. The V end lost 3 bases, the J end lost 6 bases, and 10 bases lay between the germline ends. CDR3 in DNA: TGCAGCGTTGATAAAGGGGTTGATACGCAGTATTTT. It yields the protein CSVDKGVDTQYF.

The CDR3 nucleotides read TGTGCCAGCAGCGCGGGCGGACAGGGCCCCACTGAAGCTTTCTTT. Residues: CASSAGGQGPTEAFF. J is TRBJ1-1 and V is TRBV9; 8 bases are shared with TRBD1. With V trimmed by 3 bases and J by 4 bases, 8 bases remained unmatched. The germline gives CDR1 SGDLS, CDR2 YYNGEE. The CDR3 length is 15 residues.